The next 25 T cell receptor beta chains were all read from a single sample in a study of blood T cells in healthy people across ages. A second PCR, run for about 6 to 11 cycles, used a sample-barcoded 5' primer plus a J-beta primer mix. TCRdb fed the 5' RACE reads into MiXCR, producing one record per CDR3 protein. The sample carries roughly 1,100,000 distinct CDR3 sequences, around 25% recorded once. The data were also submitted as part of a second study, on T cells of mothers and their children.

The sequenced sample consisted of blood. These receptors were taken from a girl aged 2 to 9 in good health.

The chain recombines TRBV5-4 with TRBJ2-3; D is uncertain. Trimming removed 1 base at V and 0 bases at J, with 12 bases between. Germline CDR1 SGHNT, CDR2 YYREEE (reference sequence). The CDR3 has 16 amino acids. The CDR3 DNA is TGTGCCAGCAGCTTGAAGCAGGCCCCTAGCACAGATACGCAGTATTTT. Protein product: CASSLKQAPSTDTQYF.

The chain employs TRBV7-2 and TRBJ2-5; 10 positions match TRBD2. V lost 5 bases and J lost 3; bases outside the gene matches: 3. The CDR3 consists of 14 residues. The germline V gene has CDR1 SGHTA and CDR2 FQGNSA. The CDR3 reads CASSPSGGEETQYF. The CDR3 nucleotides are TGTGCCAGCAGCCCCAGCGGGGGGGAAGAGACCCAGTACTTC.

In this sample, this clonotype turned up a few times. Being one base from a much bigger clone, this may be a read error. The rearrangement uses TRBV7-9 and TRBJ2-7; no reliable D call. This CDR3 has 15 amino acids. Germline V gives CDR1 SEHNR, CDR2 FQNEAQ (reference sequence). The DNA of the CDR3 is TGTGCCAGCGGCTTAAATGAAGACCCGCGATACGAGCAGTACTTC. This sequence encodes CASGLNEDPRYEQYF.

In regard to this clonotype: Its ends do not fully match the called genes, so a read error is possible. The chain recombines TRBV28 with TRBJ2-7; tentative D call: TRBD1 (8 bases). Germline values: CDR1 MDHEN, CDR2 SYDVKM. The CDR3 spans 11 residues. CDR3 in DNA: TGTGCCAGCAGCTTAAGCGGGACAGGACTCTTC. Its translation: CASSLSGTGLF.

In its sample, this clonotype was seen a few times. The chain links TRBV24-1 to TRBJ1-5, with TRBD1 identical over 7 bases. CDR1 is KGHDR and CDR2 is SFDVKD in the germline V gene. Trimming removed 6 bases from V and 6 bases from J; junction bases left unmatched: 10. CDR3 length: 15 residues. The CDR3 DNA reads TGTGCCACCAGTTCGACCCAACAGGGGACTCAGCCCCAGCATTTT. This gives the protein CATSSTQQGTQPQHF.

This chain connects TRBV29-1 to TRBJ1-4; D gene unclear. The V end lost 3 bases, the J end lost 11 bases, and 16 bases lay between the germline ends. The CDR3 consists of 13 residues. Per the germline V gene, CDR1 is SQVTM and CDR2 is ANQGSEA. CDR3 DNA sequence: TGCAGCGTTGACAAGGAGGTGAATGGGAAACTGTTTTTT. This translates into CSVDKEVNGKLFF.

A few counts support this clonotype. The V call is TRBV4-1, the J call TRBJ1-2; the match to TRBD1 covers 7 bases. This CDR3 is 15 amino acids long. J lost 8 bases, V lost 4 bases, and 13 bases had no gene match. Germline-derived CDR1 and CDR2 are MGHRA and YSYEKL. Written as DNA, the CDR3 is TGCGCCAGCAGCCCCGAGGAGGGGGCTCAGTGGGGCTACACCTTC. It encodes CASSPEEGAQWGYTF.

This clonotype was counted between two and nine times. Just one base apart from a much larger clone, this may be a read error. This chain joins TRBV14 and TRBJ2-3; D gene ambiguous. The CDR3 is made up of 13 amino acids. Germline loops: CDR1 SGHDN, CDR2 FVKESK. DNA for the CDR3: TGTGCCAGCAGCCAAGGGTTCACAGATACGCGGTATTTT. Amino acids: CASSQGFTDTRYF.

This clonotype was seen more than once but under ten times. The V gene is TRBV4-1, the J gene TRBJ2-1; 10 nucleotides line up with TRBD2. There are 20 residues in the CDR3. V lost 0 bases to trimming and J lost 3 bases; unmatched junction nucleotides: 14. Germline-derived CDR1 and CDR2 are MGHRA and YSYEKL. The CDR3 DNA sequence: TGCGCCAGCAGCCAAGATTCGTTTACATTCGGACTAGCGGACTACAATGAGCAGTTCTTC. Translation: CASSQDSFTFGLADYNEQFF.

The V and J genes are TRBV10-3 and TRBJ2-3; no definite D call. The V end lost 1 base, the J end lost 2 bases, and 1 base lay between the germline ends. CDR3 length: 12 amino acids. Germline CDR1 ENHRY, CDR2 SYGVKD. The CDR3 region has the DNA TGTGCCATCAGTGAGTTCACAGATACGCAGTATTTT. It is translated as CAISEFTDTQYF.

This clonotype was recorded a few times. The rearrangement links TRBV6-2 or TRBV6-3 to TRBJ1-5, with 10 bases aligning to TRBD1. Trimming took 7 bases from V and 8 from J; bases not matched to a gene: 5. This CDR3 comprises 13 residues. Germline lookup yields CDR1 MNHEY and CDR2 SVGEGT. The CDR3 region has the DNA TGTGCCAGCATGACAGGGGGCGCGAAGCCCCAGCATTTT. It codes for CASMTGGAKPQHF.

This chain uses TRBV15 with TRBJ2-4, with D unclear. In germline, CDR1 is LNHNV, CDR2 YYDKDF (reference sequence). The CDR3 runs 15 residues. Trimming took 0 bases from V and 6 from J, leaving 12 bases between them. CDR3 amino acids: CATSRELGMGNIQYF. For the CDR3, the DNA is TGTGCCACCAGCAGAGAGTTAGGAATGGGAAACATTCAGTACTTC.

This clonotype was observed a handful of times. The chain recombines TRBV28 with TRBJ2-7; 10 positions match TRBD2. The CDR3 spans 14 residues. Per germline, CDR1 MDHEN and CDR2 SYDVKM. V shed 6 bases and J 5 bases; nucleotides not matched to a gene: 7. The chain's CDR3 is CASRPTSGNHEQYF. As DNA, the CDR3 is TGTGCCAGCAGGCCTACTAGCGGGAACCACGAGCAGTACTTC.

This clonotype turned up a few times. V and J are TRBV4-3 and TRBJ2-2; D is possibly TRBD2 (7 bases). Germline V CDR1 and CDR2: LGHNA, YSLEER. The CDR3 consists of 17 residues. Between the trimmed V and J ends, which lost 3 bases and 6 bases, there was a span of 20 bases. The CDR3 DNA sequence: TGCGCCAGCAGCCAGGCCCCTGGCCCGGGGGGCTCCGGGGAGCTGTTTTTT. Residues: CASSQAPGPGGSGELFF.

This clonotype was observed a handful of times. The chain couples TRBV12-3 or TRBV12-4 to TRBJ2-7, with 7 bases aligning to TRBD2. The CDR3 is 16 residues long. With V trimmed by 6 bases and J by 2 bases, 13 bases remained unmatched. The CDR3 DNA follows: TGTGCCAGCAGCTCGTGGGGGGGGGAGGGCCCCTACGAGCAGTACTTC. This gives the protein CASSSWGGEGPYEQYF.

There are a few counts of this clonotype. One junction end does not reproduce the germline sequence, and a read error may be involved. V gene TRBV7-7 combines with J gene TRBJ2-7, with TRBD2 matching over 8 bases. CDR3 length: 15 amino acids. CDR1 SSHAT and CDR2 FNYEAQ come from the germline V gene (reference sequence). CDR3 DNA sequence: TGTGCTAGCAGCCCCTCTTTCGGGAGGGCCCACGAGCAGTACTTC. This encodes CASSPSFGRAHEQYF.

This clonotype showed up just a few times. The chain is built from TRBV20-1 and TRBJ2-5; D uncertain. Deletions cut 6 bases from V and 7 bases from J, with 3 bases between. The CDR3 spans 8 residues. Per the germline V gene, CDR1 is DFQATT and CDR2 is SNEGSKA (reference sequence). The CDR3 sequence is CSAGTQYF. CDR3 nucleotide sequence: TGCAGTGCAGGGACCCAGTACTTC.

Notes on this clonotype: Just one base apart from a much larger clone, this may be a read error. The chain links TRBV28 to TRBJ2-1, with D possibly matching TRBD1 (5 bases). Germline CDR1 and CDR2: MDHEN and SYDVKM. The CDR3 runs 15 residues. V was pared by 4 bases and J by 7 bases, with 17 bases between. CDR3 loop: CASSYTRRQRNEQFF. CDR3 nucleotide sequence: TGTGCCAGCAGTTATACCCGGCGACAGAGGAATGAGCAGTTCTTC.

V usage is TRBV10-3 and J usage is TRBJ2-6; the D is unclear. This CDR3 has 16 amino acids. Germline V lookup: CDR1 ENHRY, CDR2 SYGVKD. The V gene lost 7 bases and the J gene lost 1 base, with 14 bases spanning the gap. The DNA of the CDR3 is TGTGCCATCACCGCGCTCTCTACTTCTGGGGCCAACGTCCTGACTTTC. As protein: CAITALSTSGANVLTF.

J is TRBJ2-3 and V is TRBV5-6; D perhaps matches TRBD1 (6 bases). The V end lost 3 bases, the J end lost 1 base, and 9 bases lay between the germline ends. Germline V CDR1 and CDR2: SGHDT, YYEEEE. This CDR3 spans 14 amino acids. CDR3 coding DNA: TGTGCCAGCAGCTATGGACAGCGCACAGATACGCAGTATTTT. Its protein product is CASSYGQRTDTQYF.

This clonotype was observed once. The chain has TRBV5-1 and TRBJ2-2, with TRBD1 identical over 7 bases. Losses at the gene ends were 6 bases for V and 1 base for J; bases not matched to a gene: 9. CDR1 and CDR2 (germline): SGHRS, YFSETQ. There are 16 residues in the CDR3. The CDR3 nucleotides are TGCGCCAGCATCCCCGGGACAGCAATGAACACCGGGGAGCTGTTTTTT. It yields the protein CASIPGTAMNTGELFF.

This clonotype was seen more than once but under ten times. The chain links TRBV28 to TRBJ2-2; D might be TRBD2 (5 bases). With 6 bases removed from V and 6 bases from J, the gap between germline ends came to 20 bases. CDR1 MDHEN and CDR2 SYDVKM come from the germline V gene. The CDR3 has 16 residues. The CDR3 protein is CASRHSSPGTAGELFF. CDR3 bases: TGTGCCAGCAGACATTCCTCACCGGGAACCGCCGGGGAGCTGTTTTTT.

This chain uses TRBV7-9 with TRBJ1-2; no clear D. This CDR3 has 16 residues. V lost 1 base and J lost 7, with 19 bases in between. Germline loops: CDR1 SEHNR, CDR2 FQNEAQ (reference sequence). CDR3 bases: TGTGCCAGCAGCTTAGGCGGCGGCGGCGGTGAAAGTGGCTACACCTTC. Protein: CASSLGGGGGESGYTF.

The rearrangement joins TRBV10-2 to TRBJ2-1; 8 nucleotides match TRBD2. In germline, CDR1 is WSHSY, CDR2 SAAADI. The CDR3 contains 20 residues. After removal of 7 bases from V and 2 bases from J, the junction contained 22 bases not matched to a gene. In DNA, the CDR3 is TGCGCCAGCACATACCTACTCGGGGGGGCCACGATCTACCCCTACAATGAGCAGTTCTTC. It codes for CASTYLLGGATIYPYNEQFF.

This clonotype came up a few times. This chain uses TRBV29-1 with TRBJ2-3; D is perhaps TRBD2 (5 bases). This CDR3 is 13 amino acids long. CDR1 is SQVTM and CDR2 is ANQGSEA in the germline V gene. CDR3: CAQREAGTDTQYF. In nucleotides, the CDR3 is TGCGCGCAAAGAGAAGCGGGCACAGATACGCAGTATTTT.